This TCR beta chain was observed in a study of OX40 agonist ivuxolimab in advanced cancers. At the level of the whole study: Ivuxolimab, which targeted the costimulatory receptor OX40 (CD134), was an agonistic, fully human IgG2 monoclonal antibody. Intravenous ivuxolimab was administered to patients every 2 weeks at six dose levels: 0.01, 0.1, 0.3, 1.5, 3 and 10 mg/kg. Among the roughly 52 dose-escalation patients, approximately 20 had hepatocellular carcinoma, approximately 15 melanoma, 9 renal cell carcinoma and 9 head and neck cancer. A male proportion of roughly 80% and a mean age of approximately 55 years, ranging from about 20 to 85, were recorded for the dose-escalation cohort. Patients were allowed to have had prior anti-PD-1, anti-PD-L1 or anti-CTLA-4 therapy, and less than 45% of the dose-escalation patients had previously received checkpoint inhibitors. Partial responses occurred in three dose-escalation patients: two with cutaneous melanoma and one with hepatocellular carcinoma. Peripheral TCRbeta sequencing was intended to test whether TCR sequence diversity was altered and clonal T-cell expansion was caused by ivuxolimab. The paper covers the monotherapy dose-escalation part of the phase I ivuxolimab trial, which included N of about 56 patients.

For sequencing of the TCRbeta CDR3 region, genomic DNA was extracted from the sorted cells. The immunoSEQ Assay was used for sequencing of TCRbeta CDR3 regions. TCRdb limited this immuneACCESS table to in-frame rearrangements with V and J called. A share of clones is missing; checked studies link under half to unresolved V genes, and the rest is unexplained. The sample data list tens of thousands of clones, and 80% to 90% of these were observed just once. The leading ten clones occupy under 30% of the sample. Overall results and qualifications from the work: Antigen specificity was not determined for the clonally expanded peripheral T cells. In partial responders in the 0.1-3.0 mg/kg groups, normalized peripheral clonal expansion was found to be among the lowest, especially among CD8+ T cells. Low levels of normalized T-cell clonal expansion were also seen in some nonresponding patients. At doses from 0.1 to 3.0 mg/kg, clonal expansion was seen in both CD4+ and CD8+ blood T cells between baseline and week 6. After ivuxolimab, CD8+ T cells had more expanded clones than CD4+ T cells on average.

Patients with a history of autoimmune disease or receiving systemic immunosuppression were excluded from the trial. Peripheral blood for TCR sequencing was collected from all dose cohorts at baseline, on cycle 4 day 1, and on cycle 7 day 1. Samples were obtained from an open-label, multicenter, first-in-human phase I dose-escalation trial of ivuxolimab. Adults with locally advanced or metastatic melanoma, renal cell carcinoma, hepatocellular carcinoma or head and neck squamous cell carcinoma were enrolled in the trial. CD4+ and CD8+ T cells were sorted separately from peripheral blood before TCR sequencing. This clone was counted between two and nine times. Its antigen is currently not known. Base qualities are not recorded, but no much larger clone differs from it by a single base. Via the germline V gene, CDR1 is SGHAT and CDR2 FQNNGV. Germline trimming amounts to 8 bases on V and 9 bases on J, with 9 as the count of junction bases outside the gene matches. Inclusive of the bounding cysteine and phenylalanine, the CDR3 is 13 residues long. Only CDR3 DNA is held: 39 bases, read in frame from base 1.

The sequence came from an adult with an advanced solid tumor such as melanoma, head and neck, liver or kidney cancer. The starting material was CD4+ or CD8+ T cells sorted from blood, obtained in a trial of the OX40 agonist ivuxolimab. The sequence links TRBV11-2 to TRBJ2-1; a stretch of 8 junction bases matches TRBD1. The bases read TGTGCCAGCGTCCAGCCAGGGGGCCTTGAGCAGTTCTTC. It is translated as CASVQPGGLEQFF.